This TCR beta chain was identified during a study of CD8 T cells in ankylosing spondylitis. Study conclusions and caveats: The study identified a TCR beta motif of about eight highly homologous variants that appeared characteristic of ankylosing spondylitis blood. Reportedly, significant enrichment of disease-linked clones occurred in matched ankylosing spondylitis synovial fluid.

Quantitative molecular-barcoded 5'-RACE generated the TCR beta libraries. TCRdb redid the calling of the 5' RACE reads with MiXCR, one entry per CDR3 protein. The sample has 800,000 to 900,000 distinct CDR3 sequences, roughly 10% seen once. The CDR3 is 15 residues long. CDR1 is SGHNT and CDR2 is YENEEA in the germline V gene. Unmatched junction bases numbered 4, after V lost 0 bases and J lost 6 bases. This clonotype was detected ten times or more. Its antigen is unknown. The TCR sequence derives from a male donor with ankylosing spondylitis. The chain carries TRBV11-3 and TRBJ2-1; 8 bases map to TRBD1. The source material was blood, either unsorted or a sorted T cell fraction (not recorded which). The DNA of the CDR3 is TGTGCCAGCAGCTTAGACAGGGGGCTCGTCAATGAGCAGTTCTTC. Translation gives CASSLDRGLVNEQFF. Based on the CDR3 plus reference TRBV11-3 and TRBJ2-1, the full variable domain is EAGVVQSPRYKIIEKKQPVAFWCNPISGHNTLYWYLQNLGQGPELLIRYENEEAVDDSQLPKDRFSAERLKGVDSTLKIQPAELGDSAVYLCASSLDRGLVNEQFFGPGTRLTVL.